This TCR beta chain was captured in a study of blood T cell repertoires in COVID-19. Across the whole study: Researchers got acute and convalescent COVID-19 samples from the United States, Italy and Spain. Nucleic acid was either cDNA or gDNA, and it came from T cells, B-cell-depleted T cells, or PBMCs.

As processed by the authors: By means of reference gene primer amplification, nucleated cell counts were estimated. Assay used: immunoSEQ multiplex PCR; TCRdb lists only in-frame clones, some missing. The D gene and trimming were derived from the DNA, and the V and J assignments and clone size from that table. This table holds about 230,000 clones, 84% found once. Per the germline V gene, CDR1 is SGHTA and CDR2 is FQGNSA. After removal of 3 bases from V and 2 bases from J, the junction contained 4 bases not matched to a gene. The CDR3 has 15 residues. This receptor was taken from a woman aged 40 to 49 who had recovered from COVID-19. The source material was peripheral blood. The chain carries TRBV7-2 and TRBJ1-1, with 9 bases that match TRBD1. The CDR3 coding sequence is TGTGCCAGCAGCTTCGGGGACAGGGTAAACACTGAAGCTTTCTTT. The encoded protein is CASSFGDRVNTEAFF.